The 9 T cell receptor beta chains presented below share a single source sample, sequenced in a study of T-cell memory formation after mild COVID-19. Using its own MiXCR run on the 5' RACE reads, TCRdb lists one record per CDR3 protein. The sample includes about 400,000 distinct CDR3 sequences, approximately 19% of them seen just once. Sequenced sample: PBMCs or a T cell subset sorted from them (not recorded which). These receptors originate from a man aged 18 to 30 who had mild COVID-19 (a few samples of this study predate the infection). Cell type and time point are not known.

This clonotype was found a few times. The V call is TRBV4-1, the J call TRBJ1-1; D is possibly TRBD1 (5 bases). Deletions cut 0 bases from V and 0 bases from J, with 8 bases between. In germline, CDR1 is MGHRA, CDR2 YSYEKL. The CDR3 is made up of 15 amino acids. CDR3 DNA: TGCGCCAGCAGCCAAGATGAGGGGATGAACACTGAAGCTTTCTTT. It encodes CASSQDEGMNTEAFF.

The sample holds a few counts of this clonotype. The CDR3 coding sequence is TGTGCTAGTGGTTTGGGAGGGACCGCCTGGACTGAAGCTTTCTTT. Its protein is CASGLGGTAWTEAFF. This sequence joins TRBV12-5 and TRBJ1-1; D is possibly TRBD1 (5 bases). V was shortened by 1 base and J by 5 bases, with 14 bases between the two germline ends. The CDR3 totals 15 residues. The germline gives CDR1 LGHNT, CDR2 FRNRAP.

The rearrangement joins TRBV6-1 to TRBJ2-1, with 7 positions matching TRBD1. Germline trimming cut 6 bases from V and 3 bases from J; bases unmatched to any gene: 8. The CDR3 consists of 15 residues. CDR1 and CDR2 (germline): MNHNS, SASEGT. The DNA of the CDR3 is TGTGCCAGCAGCAGACAGGGAACTTACTACAATGAGCAGTTCTTC. This encodes CASSRQGTYYNEQFF.

The J gene is TRBJ2-1, the V gene TRBV5-1; 12 bases line up with TRBD2. V lost 4 bases, J lost 5 bases, and 7 bases stayed unmatched. This CDR3 has 16 residues. Looked up from germline, CDR1 is SGHRS and CDR2 is YFSETQ. CDR3 loop: CASSRSSGGDNNEQFF. CDR3 nucleotides: TGCGCCAGCAGCCGTTCTAGCGGGGGGGATAACAATGAGCAGTTCTTC.

Here the CDR3 reads CSALNRPWGNEKLFF. CDR3 DNA sequence: TGCAGTGCTTTGAACCGACCTTGGGGTAATGAAAAACTGTTTTTT. The chain has TRBV20-1 and TRBJ1-4; D not certain. Between the trimmed V and J ends, which lost 5 bases and 4 bases, there was a span of 17 bases. Germline CDR1 DFQATT, CDR2 SNEGSKA (reference sequence). CDR3 length: 15 residues.

The J gene is TRBJ2-7, the V gene TRBV20-1, with 14 bases lining up with TRBD2. V gave up 3 bases and J gave up 5 bases; unmatched junction bases: 9. Germline lookup yields CDR1 DFQATT and CDR2 SNEGSKA (reference sequence). The CDR3 sequence is 16 residues long. The CDR3 DNA reads TGCAGTGCTAGGGACCCCGGGACTAGCGGGGGCCACGAGCAGTACTTC. This sequence encodes CSARDPGTSGGHEQYF.

The count of this clonotype is one. V usage is TRBV5-1 and J usage is TRBJ1-1; D is undetermined. The germline V and J ends were trimmed by 0 bases and 0 bases, with 6 bases remaining between them. Germline CDR1 SGHRS, CDR2 YFSETQ. The CDR3 sequence is 14 residues long. The CDR3 sequence is CASSLEPLNTEAFF. DNA of the CDR3: TGCGCCAGCAGCTTGGAGCCGCTGAACACTGAAGCTTTCTTT.

The chain links TRBV28 to TRBJ2-2, with D perhaps being TRBD1 or TRBD2 (5 bases each). V lost 7 bases, J lost 4 bases, and 13 bases lay in between. Germline values: CDR1 MDHEN, CDR2 SYDVKM. This CDR3 has 14 residues. In DNA form, the CDR3 reads TGTGCCAGCACGACGGGGCAGAGCACCGGGGAGCTGTTTTTT. This codes for CASTTGQSTGELFF. The entire variable domain, with the rest obtained from reference TRBV28 and TRBJ2-2, is as follows: DVKVTQSSRYLVKRTGEKVFLECVQDMDHENMFWYRQDPGLGLRLIYFSYDVKMKEKGDIPEGYSVSREKKERFSLILESASTNQTSMYLCASTTGQSTGELFFGEGSRLTVL.

V is TRBV27 and J is TRBJ1-1; D is possibly TRBD1 (5 bases). Germline CDR1 reads MNHEY; CDR2 reads SMNVEV (reference sequence). V was pared by 8 bases and J by 0 bases, with 16 bases between. This CDR3 has 15 residues. CDR3 in amino acids: CASGLVGLMNTEAFF. The CDR3 nucleotides read TGTGCCAGCGGCCTAGTGGGGCTGATGAACACTGAAGCTTTCTTT.